These 10 T cell receptor beta chains came from one sample sequenced in a study of T cells in Graves' hyperthyroidism and ophthalmopathy. Amplified TCR beta CDR3 regions came from RNA transcripts. TCR CDR3 regions were first amplified by RT-PCR with HTBI primers. TCRdb reprocessed the multiplex PCR reads via MiXCR and lists one record per CDR3 protein. The sample shows some 250,000 distinct CDR3 sequences, more than 14% of them seen only once. The sequenced sample consisted of blood. These receptors all come from a woman aged 40 to 50 with Graves' hyperthyroidism that later progressed to Graves' ophthalmopathy.

This clonotype was recorded many times. The rearrangement uses TRBV3-1 and TRBJ2-3; TRBD1 might be the D (5 bases). CDR3 size: 15 residues. The V end lost 0 bases, the J end lost 7 bases, and 14 bases lay between the germline ends. Germline V gene lookup returns CDR1 LGHDT and CDR2 YNNKEL (reference sequence). CDR3 in DNA: TGTGCCAGCAGCCAAGATCCAGGGCGCGTATATACGCAGTATTTT. This codes for CASSQDPGRVYTQYF.

This clonotype has ten or more counts. For the CDR3, the DNA is TGCGCCAGCAGCTTGGCAGCGGGAGGCTTTTACAATGAGCAGTTCTTC. As protein: CASSLAAGGFYNEQFF. The J gene is TRBJ2-1, the V gene TRBV5-1, with 9 bases that match TRBD2. The length of the CDR3 is 16 residues. J gave up 4 bases and V 0 bases, and 5 bases lay outside the gene matches. CDR1 is SGHRS and CDR2 is YFSETQ in the germline V gene.

A note on this clonotype: This could be a read error, since a much larger clone is one nucleotide away. In this CDR3 the conserved last residue, phenylalanine or tryptophan, is missing, so a read error is likely. CDR3 loop: CASSQDRSSYNEQFS. CDR3 bases: TGTGCCAGCAGCCAAGACCGGTCCTCCTACAATGAGCAGTTCTCC. This chain connects TRBV3-1 to TRBJ2-1; no clear D gene. The germline gives CDR1 LGHDT, CDR2 YNNKEL (reference sequence). The CDR3 has 15 amino acids. The V and J ends lost 0 bases and 0 bases respectively, with 6 bases between them.

This clonotype has at least ten counts. The chain links TRBV20-1 to TRBJ2-7; TRBD2 matches at 8 bases. Germline V lookup: CDR1 DFQATT, CDR2 SNEGSKA (reference sequence). V lost 5 bases and J lost 0; bases outside the gene matches: 6. The CDR3 is 14 amino acids. CDR3 DNA sequence: TGCAGTGCTTCTCAAGCGGGAGCCTCCTACGAGCAGTACTTC. Its translation is CSASQAGASYEQYF.

This clonotype was seen at least ten times. This chain uses TRBV5-1 with TRBJ2-5, with a tentative D call TRBD1 (6 bases). The V end was cut by 4 bases, the J end by 3 bases, with 13 bases between. In germline, CDR1 is SGHRS, CDR2 YFSETQ. CDR3 length equals 14 residues. The CDR3 DNA follows: TGCGCCAGCAGCCCCCTCCCAGGGGAAGAGACCCAGTACTTC. Residues: CASSPLPGEETQYF.

This clonotype was seen ten or more times. The chain couples TRBV28 to TRBJ2-7; D remains ambiguous. This CDR3 contains 13 residues. Germline loops: CDR1 MDHEN, CDR2 SYDVKM. Trimming left V 6 bases short and J 6 bases short, with 15 bases between. The CDR3 bases are TGTGCCAGCAGCTACAAAAGACGACCCGAGCAGTACTTC. Translated: CASSYKRRPEQYF.

This chain uses TRBV28 with TRBJ2-1; the match to TRBD2 covers 11 bases. The CDR3 runs to 17 residues. The V segment lost 5 bases and the J segment 1 base; nucleotides outside the gene matches: 7. Looked up from germline, CDR1 is MDHEN and CDR2 is SYDVKM. This chain's CDR3 is CASSALTSGASYNEQFF. CDR3 sequence (DNA): TGTGCCAGCAGTGCCTTGACTAGCGGGGCATCCTACAATGAGCAGTTCTTC.

This chain uses TRBV19 with TRBJ1-5; D unresolved. V was clipped by 7 bases and J by 0 bases, with 7 bases between them. The CDR3 runs 13 residues. Germline CDR1 LNHDA, CDR2 SQIVND (reference sequence). CDR3 in amino acids: CASNTYSNQPQHF. CDR3 nucleotides: TGTGCCAGTAATACCTATAGCAATCAGCCCCAGCATTTT.

This clonotype came up a few times. The chain employs TRBV6-2 or TRBV6-3 and TRBJ2-3; 7 bases map to TRBD1. The trim removed 8 bases at V and 4 bases at J, leaving 15 bases unmatched. The germline CDR1 and CDR2 sequences are MNHEY and SVGEGT. The CDR3 loop spans 16 amino acids. CDR3 region: CASRIAQQGFPDTQYF. The CDR3 region has the DNA TGTGCCAGCCGTATAGCCCAACAGGGGTTTCCAGATACGCAGTATTTT.

A few counts support this clonotype. The chain joins TRBV12-3 or TRBV12-4 to TRBJ2-2; D call uncertain. The ends were cut back, 3 bases at V and 6 bases at J, with 5 bases in the middle. The CDR3 contains 12 residues. The CDR3 DNA reads as TGTGCCAGCAGTTTCGCGGCCGGGGAGCTGTTTTTT. This translates into CASSFAAGELFF.